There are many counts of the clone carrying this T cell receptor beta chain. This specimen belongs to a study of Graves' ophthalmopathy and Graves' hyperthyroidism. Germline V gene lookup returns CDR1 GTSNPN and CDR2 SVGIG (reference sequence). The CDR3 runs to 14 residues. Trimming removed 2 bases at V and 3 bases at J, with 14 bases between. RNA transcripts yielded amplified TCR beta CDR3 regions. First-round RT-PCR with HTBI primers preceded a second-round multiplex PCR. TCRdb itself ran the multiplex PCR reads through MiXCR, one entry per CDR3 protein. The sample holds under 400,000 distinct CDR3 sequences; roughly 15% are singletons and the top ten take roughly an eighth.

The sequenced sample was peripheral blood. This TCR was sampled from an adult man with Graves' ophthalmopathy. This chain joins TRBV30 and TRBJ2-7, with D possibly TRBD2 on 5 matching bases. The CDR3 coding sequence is TGTGCCTGGAGTCCCCTAGCCGCGGACTACGAGCAGTACTTC. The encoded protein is CAWSPLAADYEQYF.